Following are 19 T cell receptor beta chains from one sample sequenced in a study of response to subunit inactivated influenza vaccine. Each CDR3 protein gets one entry after TCRdb re-called the RT-PCR reads with MiXCR. The sample lists roughly 630,000 distinct CDR3 sequences, 14% occurring once. Sample: PBMCs from blood, taken approximately 15 days before vaccination. The source is a man aged 45-65 years who received an inactivated influenza vaccine.

There are a few counts of this clonotype. This chain links TRBV20-1 with TRBJ1-2; 7 nucleotides line up with TRBD1. Trimming took 6 bases from V and 1 from J; bases not matched to a gene: 5. The V gene's germline CDR1 is DFQATT and CDR2 SNEGSKA (reference sequence). The CDR3 runs to 13 residues. CDR3: CSAPTGYNYGYTF. Here the CDR3 DNA reads TGCAGTGCCCCGACAGGGTATAACTATGGCTACACCTTC.

This clonotype appeared many times. J is TRBJ2-7 and V is TRBV20-1, with a weak D call TRBD2 (5 bases). There are 14 residues in the CDR3. Trimming removed 4 bases from V and 4 bases from J, with 17 bases in between. Germline-derived CDR1 and CDR2 are DFQATT and SNEGSKA (reference sequence). The CDR3 nucleotides read TGCAGTGCTATTGAGAGGGAAAGACTGTACGAGCAGTACTTC. Its protein product is CSAIERERLYEQYF.

This clonotype was seen only a few times. The chain combines TRBV29-1 with TRBJ1-4, with 7 bases that match TRBD1. The CDR3 has 15 amino acids. V lost 4 bases, J lost 0 bases, and 5 bases stayed unmatched. CDR1 and CDR2 from the germline V gene are SQVTM and ANQGSEA. CDR3 DNA: TGCAGCGTTGTGGGGACAGAAGCAACTAATGAAAAACTGTTTTTT. Encoded protein: CSVVGTEATNEKLFF.

The rearrangement uses TRBV6-2 or TRBV6-3 and TRBJ2-1; 10 bases fit TRBD1. Germline lookup yields CDR1 MNHEY and CDR2 SVGEGT. The CDR3 has 15 residues. The J segment lost 7 bases and the V segment lost 0 bases, leaving 3 bases of the junction unmatched. Here the CDR3 DNA reads TGTGCCAGCAGTTACTCGGACAGGGGGTGGAATGAGCAGTTCTTC. Translating it yields CASSYSDRGWNEQFF.

There are a few counts of this clonotype. This sequence joins TRBV18 and TRBJ2-1, with D perhaps matching TRBD1 (6 bases). Germline assignment: CDR1 KGHSH and CDR2 LQKENI. This CDR3 comprises 14 residues. V was trimmed by 5 bases and J by 1 base, leaving 9 bases between them. The CDR3 spells CASSGTPSYNEQFF. The CDR3, as DNA: TGTGCCAGCTCAGGGACACCTTCCTACAATGAGCAGTTCTTC. Combining the CDR3 with reference TRBV18 and TRBJ2-1 gives the whole variable domain NAGVMQNPRHLVRRRGQEARLRCSPMKGHSHVYWYRQLPEEGLKFMVYLQKENIIDESGMPKERFSAEFPKEGPSILRIQQVVRGDSAAYFCASSGTPSYNEQFFGPGTRLTVL.

A few counts support this clonotype. The V and J genes are TRBV7-9 and TRBJ2-5; tentatively, D is TRBD2 (5 bases). CDR1 is SEHNR and CDR2 is FQNEAQ in the germline V gene (reference sequence). V was shortened by 5 bases and J by 1 base, with 17 bases between the two germline ends. This CDR3 is built from 16 residues. CDR3 sequence (DNA): TGTGCCAGCAGCCCCTCCCGCGGGCTAGTCCAAGAGACCCAGTACTTC. This sequence encodes CASSPSRGLVQETQYF.

J is TRBJ1-1 and V is TRBV5-1; no definite D call. CDR1 and CDR2 (germline): SGHRS, YFSETQ. This CDR3 spans 17 amino acids. V was pared by 2 bases and J by 1 base, with 18 bases between. The CDR3 DNA sequence: TGCGCCAGCAGCTTTGTAGGCAACCTAGTACAGAACACTGAAGCTTTCTTT. It encodes CASSFVGNLVQNTEAFF.

This clonotype was picked up a small number of times. This chain links TRBV4-2 with TRBJ1-3; 10 bases are a match to TRBD1. The V gene end was trimmed by 3 bases and the J gene end by 2 bases; junction bases not matched to a gene: 4. The CDR3 totals 16 residues. Germline assignment: CDR1 LGHNA and CDR2 YNFKEQ. In nucleotides, the CDR3 is TGTGCCAGCAGCCATTTGACAGGGGGCACTGGAAACACCATATATTTT. Translation: CASSHLTGGTGNTIYF.

This clonotype showed up many times. The chain joins TRBV7-8 to TRBJ2-7, with D unresolved. This CDR3 has 12 residues. With 5 bases removed from V and 0 bases from J, the gap between germline ends came to 5 bases. Looked up from germline, CDR1 is SGHVS and CDR2 is FQNEAQ. CDR3 region: CASSQYSYEQYF. The CDR3 coding sequence is TGTGCCAGCAGCCAATACTCCTACGAGCAGTACTTC.

The rearrangement links TRBV4-2 to TRBJ1-5; TRBD1 might be the D (5 bases). CDR3 length: 13 amino acids. The V end was cut by 2 bases, the J end by 6 bases, with 8 bases between. Germline V gene lookup returns CDR1 LGHNA and CDR2 YNFKEQ. The CDR3 region is CASSQLGGQPQHF. The DNA of the CDR3 is TGTGCCAGCAGCCAACTTGGGGGTCAGCCCCAGCATTTT.

This clonotype appeared a few times. Here the CDR3 reads CASSKTSGGLTDTQYF. In DNA form, the CDR3 reads TGTGCCAGCAGTAAGACTAGCGGGGGACTAACAGATACGCAGTATTTT. This chain uses TRBV12-3 or TRBV12-4 with TRBJ2-3, with TRBD2 identical over 12 bases. The CDR3 covers 16 residues. J lost 3 bases, V lost 5 bases, and 6 bases had no gene match.

This clonotype occurred many times. The chain is built from TRBV12-3 or TRBV12-4 and TRBJ2-5; no reliable D call. This CDR3 is 11 amino acids long. V lost 4 bases to trimming and J lost 4 bases, with 4 bases between them. The CDR3 spells CASSWGETQYF. CDR3 in DNA: TGTGCCAGCAGTTGGGGAGAGACCCAGTACTTC.

This clonotype was seen only once. V is TRBV5-1 and J is TRBJ2-1; the match to TRBD2 covers 10 bases. The length of the CDR3 is 18 residues. Germline V gene sequence: CDR1 SGHRS, CDR2 YFSETQ. J gave up 4 bases and V 3 bases, and 13 bases lay outside the gene matches. The CDR3 here is CASSWQGLASNSYNEQFF. CDR3 nucleotide sequence: TGCGCCAGCAGCTGGCAGGGACTAGCGAGTAACTCGTACAATGAGCAGTTCTTC.

This clonotype was seen more than once but under ten times. The rearrangement links TRBV12-3 or TRBV12-4 to TRBJ2-7; 10 bases align to TRBD1. J lost 3 bases, V lost 8 bases, and 7 bases had no gene match. CDR3 length equals 14 residues. In DNA form, the CDR3 reads TGTGCCAGCCGGCCGGGACAGGGGCACTACGAGCAGTACTTC. As protein: CASRPGQGHYEQYF.

On this clonotype: A much more abundant neighbour one base away suggests this may be a read error. This chain links TRBV4-2 with TRBJ2-2, with a weak D call TRBD2 (6 bases). The CDR3 sequence is 16 residues long. Germline CDR1 LGHNA, CDR2 YNFKEQ. The ends were cut back, 0 bases at V and 0 bases at J, with 8 bases in the middle. Written as DNA, the CDR3 is TGTGCCAGCAGCCAAGAAGGGACTGCGAACACCGGGGAGCTGTTTTTT. Residues: CASSQEGTANTGELFF.

The chain combines TRBV7-2 with TRBJ2-5, with 9 positions matching TRBD2. V lost 5 bases and J lost 2; bases outside the gene matches: 6. This CDR3 comprises 15 residues. Germline CDR1 is SGHTA and CDR2 is FQGNSA. DNA for the CDR3: TGTGCCAGCAGCCCCAGACTAGCGGAACAAGAGACCCAGTACTTC. It yields the protein CASSPRLAEQETQYF.

The chain uses TRBV12-3 or TRBV12-4 and TRBJ2-1, with 11 bases fitting TRBD2. The CDR3 runs 14 residues. The V gene end was trimmed by 6 bases and the J gene end by 10 bases; junction bases not matched to a gene: 8. CDR3 protein: CASSRSGGVGEQFF. CDR3 coding DNA: TGTGCCAGCAGCCGTAGCGGGGGGGTCGGCGAGCAGTTCTTC.

This clonotype occurred many times. The V call is TRBV12-3 or TRBV12-4, the J call TRBJ2-7; D is possibly TRBD1 (6 bases). V lost 6 bases to trimming and J lost 3 bases, with 18 bases between them. CDR3 length: 15 amino acids. CDR3 sequence (DNA): TGTGCCAGCAGCCGTAGAGGGGACATAAACTACGAGCAGTACTTC. Translating gives CASSRRGDINYEQYF.

This clonotype occurred a few times. CDR3 coding DNA: TGCGCCAGCAAATTGGCGGGGTCATACAATGAGCAGTTCTTC. This translates into CASKLAGSYNEQFF. The rearrangement uses TRBV5-1 and TRBJ2-1, with D maybe TRBD2 (6 bases). Trimming stripped 6 bases from V and 4 bases from J, with 14 bases between. CDR3 length equals 14 residues. CDR1 SGHRS and CDR2 YFSETQ come from the germline V gene.